The present T cell receptor (beta chain) was sequenced within a study of T cells and Merkel cell carcinoma outcomes. The CDR3 is 13 amino acids. The V gene's germline CDR1 is GTSNPN and CDR2 SVGIG (reference sequence). The V end was cut by 5 bases, the J end by 1 base, with 11 bases between. Profiled with immunoSEQ multiplex PCR; TCRdb holds only in-frame clones, not every one. The sample lists roughly 3,300 clones; around 92% were seen once. What was sequenced was tumor tissue from Merkel cell carcinoma. The chain has TRBV30 and TRBJ1-1; D call uncertain. The source of this sequence is a human donor with Merkel cell carcinoma. The chain's CDR3 is CAWYLRPNTEAFF. CDR3 bases: TGTGCCTGGTATCTACGTCCGAACACTGAAGCTTTCTTT.